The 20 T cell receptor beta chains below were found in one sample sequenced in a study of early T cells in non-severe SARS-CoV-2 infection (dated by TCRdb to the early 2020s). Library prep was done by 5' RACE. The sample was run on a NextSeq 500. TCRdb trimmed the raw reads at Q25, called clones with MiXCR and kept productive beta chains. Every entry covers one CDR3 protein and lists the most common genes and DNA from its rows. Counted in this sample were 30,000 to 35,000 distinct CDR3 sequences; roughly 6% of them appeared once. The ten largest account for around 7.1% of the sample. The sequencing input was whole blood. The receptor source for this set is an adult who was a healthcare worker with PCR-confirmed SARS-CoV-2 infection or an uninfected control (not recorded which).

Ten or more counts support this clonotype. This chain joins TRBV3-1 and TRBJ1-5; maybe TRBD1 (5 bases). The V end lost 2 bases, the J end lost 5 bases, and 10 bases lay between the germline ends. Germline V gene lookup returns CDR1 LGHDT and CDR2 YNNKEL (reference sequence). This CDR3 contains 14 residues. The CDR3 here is CASSQRTLDQPQHF. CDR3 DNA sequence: TGTGCCAGCAGCCAAAGGACACTGGATCAGCCCCAGCATTTT.

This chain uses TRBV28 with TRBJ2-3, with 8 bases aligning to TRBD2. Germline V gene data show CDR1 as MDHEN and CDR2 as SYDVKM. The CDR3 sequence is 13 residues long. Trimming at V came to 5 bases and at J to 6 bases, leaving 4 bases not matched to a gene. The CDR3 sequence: CASSVGTRDTQYF. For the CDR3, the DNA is TGTGCCAGCAGTGTCGGGACTAGGGATACGCAGTATTTT.

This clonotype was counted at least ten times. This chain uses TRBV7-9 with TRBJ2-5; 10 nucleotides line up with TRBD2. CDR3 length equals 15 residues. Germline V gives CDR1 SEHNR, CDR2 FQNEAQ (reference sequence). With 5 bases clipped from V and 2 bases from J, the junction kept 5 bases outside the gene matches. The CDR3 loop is CASSPGLAVQETQYF. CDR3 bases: TGTGCCAGCAGCCCTGGACTAGCGGTACAAGAGACCCAGTACTTC. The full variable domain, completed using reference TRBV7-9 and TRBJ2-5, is DTGVSQNPRHKITKRGQNVTFRCDPISEHNRLYWYRQTLGQGPEFLTYFQNEAQLEKSRLLSDRFSAERPKGSFSTLEIQRTEQGDSAMYLCASSPGLAVQETQYFGPGTRLLVL.

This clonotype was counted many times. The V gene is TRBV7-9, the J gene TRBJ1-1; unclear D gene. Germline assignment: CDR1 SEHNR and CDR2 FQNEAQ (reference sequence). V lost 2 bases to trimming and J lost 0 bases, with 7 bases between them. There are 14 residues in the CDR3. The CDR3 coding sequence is TGTGCCAGCAGCTTAATAGAGATGAACACTGAAGCTTTCTTT. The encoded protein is CASSLIEMNTEAFF. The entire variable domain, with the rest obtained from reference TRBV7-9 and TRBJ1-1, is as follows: DTGVSQNPRHKITKRGQNVTFRCDPISEHNRLYWYRQTLGQGPEFLTYFQNEAQLEKSRLLSDRFSAERPKGSFSTLEIQRTEQGDSAMYLCASSLIEMNTEAFFGQGTRLTVV.

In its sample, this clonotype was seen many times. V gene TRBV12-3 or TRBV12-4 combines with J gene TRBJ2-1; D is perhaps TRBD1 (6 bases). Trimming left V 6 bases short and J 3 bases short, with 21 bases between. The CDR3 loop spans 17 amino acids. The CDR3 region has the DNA TGTGCCAGCAGGGTACAGGGAACCTTTGGGTACTACAATGAGCAGTTCTTC. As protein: CASRVQGTFGYYNEQFF.

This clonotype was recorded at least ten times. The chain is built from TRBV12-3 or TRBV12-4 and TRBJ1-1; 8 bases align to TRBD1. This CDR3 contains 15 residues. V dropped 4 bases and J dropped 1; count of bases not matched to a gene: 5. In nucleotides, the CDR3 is TGTGCCAGCAGTTCCTCCGGGACAGGGAACACTGAAGCTTTCTTT. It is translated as CASSSSGTGNTEAFF.

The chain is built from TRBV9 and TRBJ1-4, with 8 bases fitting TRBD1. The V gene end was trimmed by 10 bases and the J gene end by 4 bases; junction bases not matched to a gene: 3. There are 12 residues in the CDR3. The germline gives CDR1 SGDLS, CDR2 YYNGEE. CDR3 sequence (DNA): TGTGCCTCGGGACAGGTTAATGAAAAACTGTTTTTT. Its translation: CASGQVNEKLFF.

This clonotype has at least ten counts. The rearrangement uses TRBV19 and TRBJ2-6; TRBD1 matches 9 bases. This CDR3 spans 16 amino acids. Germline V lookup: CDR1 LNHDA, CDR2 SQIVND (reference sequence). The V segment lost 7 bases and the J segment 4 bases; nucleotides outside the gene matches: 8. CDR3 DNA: TGTGCCAGTAATCTACAGGGGGCGCAAGGGGCCAACGTCCTGACTTTC. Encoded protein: CASNLQGAQGANVLTF.

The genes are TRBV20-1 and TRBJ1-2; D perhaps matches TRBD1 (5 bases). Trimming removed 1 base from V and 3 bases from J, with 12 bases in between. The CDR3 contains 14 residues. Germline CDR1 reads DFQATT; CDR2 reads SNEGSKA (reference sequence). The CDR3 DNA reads TGCAGTGCTAGAGTGACGGGGGAGTACTATGGCTACACCTTC. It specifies CSARVTGEYYGYTF.

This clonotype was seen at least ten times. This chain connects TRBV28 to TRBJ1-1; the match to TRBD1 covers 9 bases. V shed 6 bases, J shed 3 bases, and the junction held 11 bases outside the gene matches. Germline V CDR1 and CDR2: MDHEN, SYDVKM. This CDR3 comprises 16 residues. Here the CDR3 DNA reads TGTGCCAGCAGAACGGGACAGGGCTTAACCCACACTGAAGCTTTCTTT. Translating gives CASRTGQGLTHTEAFF.

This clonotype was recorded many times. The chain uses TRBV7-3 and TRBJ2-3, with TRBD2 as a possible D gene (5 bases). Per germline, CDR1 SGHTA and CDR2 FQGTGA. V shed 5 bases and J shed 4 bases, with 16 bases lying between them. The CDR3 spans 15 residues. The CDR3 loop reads CASSPQLGSADTQYF. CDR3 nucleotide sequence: TGTGCCAGCAGCCCGCAACTAGGAAGCGCAGATACGCAGTATTTT.

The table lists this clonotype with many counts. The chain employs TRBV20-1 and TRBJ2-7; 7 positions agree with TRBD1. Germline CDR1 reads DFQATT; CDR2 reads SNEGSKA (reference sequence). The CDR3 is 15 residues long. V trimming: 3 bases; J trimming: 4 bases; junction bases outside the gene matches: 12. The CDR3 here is CSARNRQGRIYEQYF. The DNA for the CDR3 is TGCAGTGCTAGGAACCGACAGGGAAGGATATACGAGCAGTACTTC.

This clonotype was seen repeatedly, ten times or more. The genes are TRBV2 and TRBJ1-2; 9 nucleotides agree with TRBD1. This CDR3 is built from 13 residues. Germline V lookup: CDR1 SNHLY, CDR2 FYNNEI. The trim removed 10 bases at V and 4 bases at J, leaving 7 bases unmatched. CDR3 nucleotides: TGTGCCACCGTGACAGGGGGTTTCTATGGCTACACCTTC. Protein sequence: CATVTGGFYGYTF.

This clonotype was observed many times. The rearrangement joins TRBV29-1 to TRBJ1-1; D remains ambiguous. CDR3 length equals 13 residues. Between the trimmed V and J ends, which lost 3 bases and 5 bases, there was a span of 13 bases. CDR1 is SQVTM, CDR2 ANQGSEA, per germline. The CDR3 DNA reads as TGCAGCGTTGATGGGATAGATGGGACTGAAGCTTTCTTT. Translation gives CSVDGIDGTEAFF.

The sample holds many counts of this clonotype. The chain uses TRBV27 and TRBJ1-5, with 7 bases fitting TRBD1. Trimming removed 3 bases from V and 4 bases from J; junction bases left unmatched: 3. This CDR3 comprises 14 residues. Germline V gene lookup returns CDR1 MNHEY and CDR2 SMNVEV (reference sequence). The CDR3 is CASSFGQANQPQHF. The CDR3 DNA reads TGTGCCAGCAGTTTTGGACAGGCGAATCAGCCCCAGCATTTT.

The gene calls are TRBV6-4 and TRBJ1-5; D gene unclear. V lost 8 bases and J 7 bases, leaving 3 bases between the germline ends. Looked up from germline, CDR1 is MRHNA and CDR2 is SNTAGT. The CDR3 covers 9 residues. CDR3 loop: CASGQPQHF. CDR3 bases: TGTGCCAGCGGACAGCCCCAGCATTTT.

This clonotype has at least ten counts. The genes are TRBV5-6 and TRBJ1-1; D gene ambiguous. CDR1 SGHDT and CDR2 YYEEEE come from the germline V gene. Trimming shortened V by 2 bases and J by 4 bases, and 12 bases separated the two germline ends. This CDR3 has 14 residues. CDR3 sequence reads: CASSFEKVSTEAFF. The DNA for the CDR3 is TGTGCCAGCAGCTTCGAGAAGGTGAGCACTGAAGCTTTCTTT.

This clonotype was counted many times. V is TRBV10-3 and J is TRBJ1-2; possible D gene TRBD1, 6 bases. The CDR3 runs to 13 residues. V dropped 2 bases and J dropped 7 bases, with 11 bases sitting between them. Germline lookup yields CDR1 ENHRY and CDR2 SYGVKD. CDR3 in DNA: TGTGCCATCAGTGAGAGGACAGACTCTGGCTACACCTTC. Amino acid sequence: CAISERTDSGYTF.

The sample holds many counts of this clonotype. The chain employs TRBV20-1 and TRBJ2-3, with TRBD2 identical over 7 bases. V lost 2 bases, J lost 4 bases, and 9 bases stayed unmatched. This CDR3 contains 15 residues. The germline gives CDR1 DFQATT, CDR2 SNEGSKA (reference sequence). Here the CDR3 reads CSARSAGWGPDTQYF. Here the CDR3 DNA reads TGCAGTGCTAGATCAGCGGGGTGGGGACCAGATACGCAGTATTTT.

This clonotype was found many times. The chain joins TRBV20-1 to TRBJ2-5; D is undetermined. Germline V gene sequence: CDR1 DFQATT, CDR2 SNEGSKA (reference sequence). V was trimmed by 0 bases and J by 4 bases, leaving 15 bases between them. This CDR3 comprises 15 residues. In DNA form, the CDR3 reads TGCAGTGCTAGAGATCTGCCGGACGTCGTAGAGACCCAGTACTTC. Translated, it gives CSARDLPDVVETQYF.